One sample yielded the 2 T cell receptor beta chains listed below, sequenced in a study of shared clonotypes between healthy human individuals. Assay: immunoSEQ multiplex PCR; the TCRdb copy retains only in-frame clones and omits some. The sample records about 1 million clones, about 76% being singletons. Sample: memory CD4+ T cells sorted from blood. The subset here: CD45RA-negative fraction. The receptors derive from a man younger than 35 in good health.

CDR3 sequence: CASSPNRGKAGNTIYF. The CDR3, as DNA: TGTGCCAGCTCACCAAACAGGGGGAAGGCTGGAAACACCATATATTTT. The chain employs TRBV18 and TRBJ1-3; the match to TRBD1 covers 8 bases. The CDR3 is 16 amino acids. J was trimmed by 2 bases and V by 2 bases; bases with no gene match: 5. Germline-derived CDR1 and CDR2 are KGHSH and LQKENI.

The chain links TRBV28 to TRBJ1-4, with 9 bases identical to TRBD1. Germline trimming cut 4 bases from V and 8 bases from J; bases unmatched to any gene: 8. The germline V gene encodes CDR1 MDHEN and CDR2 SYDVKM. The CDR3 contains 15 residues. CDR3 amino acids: CASSSTGGGFEKLFF. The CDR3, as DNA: TGTGCCAGCAGTTCGACAGGGGGTGGATTCGAAAAACTGTTTTTT.